This T cell receptor (beta chain) came from a study of blood T cells in healthy people across ages (dated by TCRdb to between 2014 and 2017). Describing the broader study: In model experiments, template switching captured about one uniquely barcoded TCR beta cDNA molecule for every two T cells. To track age-related changes in TCR beta repertoire diversity, the study relied on deep sequencing normalized with unique cDNA molecular identifiers. The donors were split into four age groups: young (average 16 years), middle-aged (more than 35), aged (about 62) and long-lived (about 74). To avoid experimental bias, donors of different ages were randomly spread across the sequencing lanes. For two donors (one aged 18 to 29 and one aged 80 or older), the study analyzed two additional independent replicas of 1 million unique cDNA reads from the same blood draw.

Donors were about 36 systemically healthy Caucasian individuals from Russia aged roughly 6 to 90 years. Each donor gave ten milliliters of peripheral blood, collected into EDTA-treated Vacutainer tubes. PBMCs were isolated by Ficoll-Paque density-gradient centrifugation, with at least 7 million obtained per sample. Total RNA, at least 5 micrograms per sample, was extracted from PBMCs with Trizol reagent. Naive CD45RAhigh/CD27high T cell percentages were measured by flow cytometry on a PBMC aliquot from every donor. This clonotype appeared once. This clone's antigen is unknown. No much larger clone is present one base from it, and per-base qualities are unavailable. The germline V gene (reference sequence) yields LGHDT for CDR1 and YNNKEL for CDR2. Reading from cysteine to phenylalanine, the CDR3 counts 18 amino acids. This entry keeps only the CDR3 DNA: 54 bases, framed from base 1. V drops 4 bases and J drops 2 bases, leaving 23 bases in between.

What the authors observed across the whole study: There was a strong correlation between observed TCR beta diversity and the percentage of naive T cells measured by flow cytometry. As age increased, observed TCR beta diversity per million T cells dropped in a roughly linear way, and a significant reduction was already evident by age about 40. Because the CMV infection status of the donors was unknown, age-related changes in expanded clonotypes may potentially have been confounded. Estimates of total diversity based on one million sequenced T cells were considered lower bounds and underestimates. Compared with the aged group, the long-lived group had more naive CD4+ T cells, fewer expanded clones and increased TCR diversity, suggesting age selection. Because profiling used bulk unsorted PBMCs, naive and antigen-experienced compartments could not be compared conclusively.

The library was prepared using 5' RACE. A second PCR of roughly 7 to 11 cycles was performed with a sample-barcoded 5' primer and a J-beta primer mix. Each TCR beta cDNA molecule received a unique molecular identifier from a template-switch 5' adaptor carrying 12 random nucleotides. At least 3 million CDR3-containing paired-end reads were obtained from each sample. All of the RNA was converted into first-strand cDNA using the Mint cDNA synthesis kit, with a TRBC-specific oligonucleotide serving as the primer. Following uracil-DNA glycosylase treatment, all cDNA underwent a first 18-cycle PCR with the universal primers M1SS and BC2_uni_R. For the original study's pipeline: For normalization, 1 million high-quality reads were randomly selected from each sample, with every read carrying a distinct molecular identifier. Instead of being binned into consensus sequences, reads with shared molecular identifiers were discarded. MiTCR, set to a Q25 quality threshold and the strictest error-elimination algorithm, was used for CDR3 identification, clonotype clustering and error correction. A nonparametric unseen species model with Euler transformation was used to estimate a lower bound on total TCR beta diversity. The public reads were reprocessed in TCRdb via fastp at Q25 and MiXCR, keeping in-frame beta chains. Duplicate CDR3 protein sequences are folded into a single record with the most common DNA and genes. In this record, the V and J calls reflect TCRdb's handling and not the investigators' own analysis. The sample includes around 1,800,000 distinct CDR3 sequences, with roughly 43% observed a single time. The ten top clones hold more than 20% of the sample.

The sequenced material came from blood. The chain employs TRBV3-1 and TRBJ1-2, with TRBD1 tentatively as D gene (5 bases match). This TCR was recovered from a human donor in good health. The CDR3: CASSLPLGDEEENYGYTF. The DNA sequence follows: TGTGCCAGCAGCCTACCCCTTGGGGACGAAGAGGAGAACTATGGCTACACCTTC.